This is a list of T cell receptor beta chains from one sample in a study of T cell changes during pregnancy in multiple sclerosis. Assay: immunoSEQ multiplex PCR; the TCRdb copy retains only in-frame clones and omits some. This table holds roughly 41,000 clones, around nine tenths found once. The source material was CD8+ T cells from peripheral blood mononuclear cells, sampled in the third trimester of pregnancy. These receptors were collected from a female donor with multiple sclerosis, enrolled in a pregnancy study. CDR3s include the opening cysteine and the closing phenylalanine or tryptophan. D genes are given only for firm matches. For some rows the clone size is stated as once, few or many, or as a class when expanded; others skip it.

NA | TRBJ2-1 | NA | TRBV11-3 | TGTGCCAGCAGCCCTAATGGTAATTATGAGCAGTTCTTC | CASSPNGNYEQFF
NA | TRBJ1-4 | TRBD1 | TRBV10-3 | TGTGCCATCAGCCGCAGGACAGGGGCGCCCCAAAATGAAAAACTGTTTTTT | CAISRRTGAPQNEKLFF
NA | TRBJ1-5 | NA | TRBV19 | TGTGCCAGTAACCCCCTGGGGGGTCAGCCCCAGCATTTT | CASNPLGGQPQHF
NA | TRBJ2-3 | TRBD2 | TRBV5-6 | TGTGCCAGCAGCTTGGGAGCTAGCGGGGGGTATAATACGCAGTATTTT | CASSLGASGGYNTQYF
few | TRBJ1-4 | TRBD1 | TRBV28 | TGTGCCAGCAGCAAACGTTCGGACAGGGGGCACGAAAAACTGTTTTTT | CASSKRSDRGHEKLFF
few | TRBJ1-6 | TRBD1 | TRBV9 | TGTGCCAGCAGCGTATTACAGGGGAATTCACCCCTCCACTTT | CASSVLQGNSPLHF
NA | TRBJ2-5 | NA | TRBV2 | TGTGCCAGCAGTGAAGCGCATGGGTTCGGGTGGGGCCTCCAAGAGACCCAGTACTTC | CASSEAHGFGWGLQETQYF
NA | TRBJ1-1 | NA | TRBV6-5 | TGTACGTCCCTCTCCGCGGGAGGCACTGAAGCTTTCTTT | CTSLSAGGTEAFF
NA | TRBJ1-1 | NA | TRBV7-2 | TGTGCCAGCAGCTCGTGGGCCCCCTATGCAGGGAACACTGAAGCTTTCTTT | CASSSWAPYAGNTEAFF
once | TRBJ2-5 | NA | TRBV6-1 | TGTGCCAGCAGTGAAAGGGGCTACAGGGACCAAGAGACCCAGTACTTC | CASSERGYRDQETQYF
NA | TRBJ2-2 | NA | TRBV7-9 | TGTGCCAGCAGCGGGACCGGGGGGACAGGGAACACCGGGGAGCTGTTTTTT | CASSGTGGTGNTGELFF
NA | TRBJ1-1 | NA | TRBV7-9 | TGTGCCAGCAGCCAAAGCGGGGGTATCACTGAAGCTTTCTTT | CASSQSGGITEAFF
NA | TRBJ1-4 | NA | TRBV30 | TGTGCCTGGAGCGCCAGGGTCGGTGAAAAACTGTTTTTT | CAWSARVGEKLFF
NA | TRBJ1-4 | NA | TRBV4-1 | TGCGCCAGCAGCCCTGGCGGCGTTAGGCTGTTTTTT | CASSPGGVRLFF
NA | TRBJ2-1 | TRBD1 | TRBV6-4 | TGTGCCAGCAGTGAAAGTGTAGGGACAGGGGGCAATGAGCAGTTCTTC | CASSESVGTGGNEQFF
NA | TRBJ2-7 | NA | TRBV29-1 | TGCAGCGTTGGCCCTCAGGGGGGCTACGAGCAGTACTTC | CSVGPQGGYEQYF
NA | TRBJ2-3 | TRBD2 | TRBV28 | TGTGCCAGCAGCTGGCCGGGACTAGCGGGCGACACAGATACGCAGTATTTT | CASSWPGLAGDTDTQYF
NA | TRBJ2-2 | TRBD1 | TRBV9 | TGTGCCAGCAGCGTAGCCCGGGACAGGGCGAACACCGGGGAGCTGTTTTTT | CASSVARDRANTGELFF
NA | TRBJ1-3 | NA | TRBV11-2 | TGTGCCAGCAGCCCCCGTATGTTCGCGAGCCACACCATATATTTT | CASSPRMFASHTIYF
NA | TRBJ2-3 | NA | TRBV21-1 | TGTGCCAGCAGCAACTCCGGGACAGGGGACGAAGATACGCAGTATTTT | CASSNSGTGDEDTQYF